The text below deals with one T cell receptor beta chain. Its antigen remains unidentified. It was with a sample-barcoded 5' primer and a J-beta primer mix that a second PCR of about 6 to 12 cycles was run. In TCRdb, the 5' RACE reads were re-called with MiXCR into one record per CDR3 protein. The sample lists over 550,000 distinct CDR3 sequences; about 30% were seen once. These data are taken from a study of blood T cells in healthy people across ages. The study's findings and limits: Whereas aged donors had fewer naive CD4+ cells, long-lived donors had more of them and higher diversity.

The CDR3 contains 15 residues. Germline V gene data show CDR1 as LGHNA and CDR2 as YNFKEQ. Deletions cut 0 bases from V and 4 bases from J, with 13 bases between. The chain is built from TRBV4-2 and TRBJ2-7, with a weak D call TRBD2 (5 bases). The specimen sequenced was blood. The source of this sequence is an elderly woman in good health. CDR3 coding DNA: TGTGCCAGCAGCCAAGAGCGAGGGTTAGTGTACGAGCAGTACTTC. This sequence encodes CASSQERGLVYEQYF.